The 5 T cell receptor beta chains in this list originate from one sample, sequenced in a study of blood T cell repertoires in COVID-19. Some clones are missing from TCRdb's copy, which holds only in-frame ones; the method was immunoSEQ multiplex PCR. The sample yields about 240,000 clones, about four fifths seen once. The source material was PBMCs or T cells enriched from blood (not recorded which). Receptors originate from a middle-aged woman who had been exposed to COVID-19.

This sequence joins TRBV7-9 and TRBJ2-3; a possible D gene is TRBD1 (5 bases). The germline V gene has CDR1 SEHNR and CDR2 FQNEAQ (reference sequence). The CDR3 consists of 15 residues. Trimming stripped 5 bases from V and 4 bases from J, with 16 bases between. Here the CDR3 reads CASSRRQGASDTQYF. CDR3 sequence (DNA): TGTGCCAGCAGCCGGCGGCAGGGTGCATCAGATACGCAGTATTTT.

This chain connects TRBV6-5 to TRBJ1-6; 8 bases align to TRBD1. V lost 5 bases and J lost 10; bases outside the gene matches: 7. Germline assignment: CDR1 MNHEY and CDR2 SVGAGI. The CDR3 contains 14 residues. The CDR3: CASSMTGAGSPLHF. The CDR3 DNA reads TGTGCCAGCAGTATGACAGGGGCAGGCTCACCCCTCCACTTT.

The rearrangement links TRBV18 to TRBJ1-1; D gene ambiguous. Per germline, CDR1 KGHSH and CDR2 LQKENI. Trimming left V 3 bases short and J 3 bases short, with 8 bases between. The CDR3 totals 13 residues. The CDR3 DNA reads as TGTGCCAGCTCACCTGCACCGGACACTGAAGCTTTCTTT. Translation gives CASSPAPDTEAFF.

This chain connects TRBV28 to TRBJ1-4, with D tentatively TRBD1 (5 bases). V was shortened by 5 bases and J by 3 bases, with 16 bases between the two germline ends. From germline, CDR1 is MDHEN and CDR2 SYDVKM. This CDR3 contains 16 residues. CDR3 sequence: CASSTGGRRANEKLFF. In DNA form, the CDR3 reads TGTGCCAGCAGTACCGGGGGTAGGAGGGCTAATGAAAAACTGTTTTTT.

In DNA form, the CDR3 reads TGTGCCTGGAATTACGAGACAGGGACGTCACCCCTCCACTTT. Translating gives CAWNYETGTSPLHF. The chain couples TRBV30 to TRBJ1-6; 7 bases match TRBD1. The CDR3 runs 14 residues. Germline V gene lookup returns CDR1 GTSNPN and CDR2 SVGIG (reference sequence). V was clipped by 4 bases and J by 10 bases; unmatched bases: 10.